The sequence of this T cell receptor (beta chain) was determined in a study of cytomegalovirus exposure and HLA in healthy donors. Looking at the study overall: Unique TCRs from HLA-typed donors, 70 million to 100 million of them, were held in an early data release.

Vbeta (60) and Jbeta (13) primers were used in the PCR. The assay was immunoSEQ multiplex PCR, and TCRdb's table has in-frame clones only and misses some. The data hold approximately 160,000 clones, with around 63% observed a single time. Overall study findings and caveats: What was likely a sequencing artifact was a cluster of highly shared sequence variants. Later, TCR association rates were found to vary by HLA locus, highest for DRB1 and lowest for HLA-C. In a later analysis, compared with equally common non-associated chains, HLA-associated beta chains were more expanded.

Of note for this clone: The antigen is unknown. The same CDR3 can be traced to other DNA sequences in this sample.

From germline, CDR1 is MNHEY and CDR2 SVGAGI. CDR3 length equals 13 residues. The V gene end was trimmed by 5 bases and the J gene end by 4 bases; junction bases not matched to a gene: 4. The chain carries TRBV6-5 and TRBJ1-2; 7 bases line up with TRBD1. The clonotype originates from a woman younger than 35 in good health and CMV-seropositive. Specimen: PBMCs. The CDR3: CASSRTGSYGYTF. CDR3 in DNA: TGTGCCAGCAGTCGGACAGGCTCCTATGGCTACACCTTC.